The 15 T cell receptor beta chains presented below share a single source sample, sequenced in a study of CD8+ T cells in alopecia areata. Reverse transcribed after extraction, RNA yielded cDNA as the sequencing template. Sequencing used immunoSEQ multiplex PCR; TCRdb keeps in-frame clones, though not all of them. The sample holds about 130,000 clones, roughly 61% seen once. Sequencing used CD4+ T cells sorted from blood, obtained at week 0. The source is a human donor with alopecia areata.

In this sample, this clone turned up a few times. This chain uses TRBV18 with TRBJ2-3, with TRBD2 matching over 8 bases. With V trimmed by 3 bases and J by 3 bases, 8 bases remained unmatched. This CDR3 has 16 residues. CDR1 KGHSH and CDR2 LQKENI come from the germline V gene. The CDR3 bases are TGTGCCAGCTCACCGCCAAGCGGGGGAAAGACAGATACGCAGTATTTT. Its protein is CASSPPSGGKTDTQYF. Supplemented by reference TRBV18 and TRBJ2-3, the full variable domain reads NAGVMQNPRHLVRRRGQEARLRCSPMKGHSHVYWYRQLPEEGLKFMVYLQKENIIDESGMPKERFSAEFPKEGPSILRIQQVVRGDSAAYFCASSPPSGGKTDTQYFGPGTRLTVL.

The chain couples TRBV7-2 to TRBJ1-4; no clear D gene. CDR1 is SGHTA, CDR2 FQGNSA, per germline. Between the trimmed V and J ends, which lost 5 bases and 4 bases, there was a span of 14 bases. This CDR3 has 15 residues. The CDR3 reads CASSQSRANNEKLFF. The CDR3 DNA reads TGTGCCAGCAGCCAAAGCCGGGCCAATAATGAAAAACTGTTTTTT. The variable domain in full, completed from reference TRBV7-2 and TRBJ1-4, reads GAGVSQSPSNKVTEKGKDVELRCDPISGHTALYWYRQSLGQGLEFLIYFQGNSAPDKSGLPSDRFSAERTGGSVSTLTIQRTQQEDSAVYLCASSQSRANNEKLFFGSGTQLSVL.

CDR3 loop: CASSPGADTEAFF. CDR3 bases: TGTGCCAGCTCACCAGGGGCGGACACTGAAGCTTTCTTT. The J gene is TRBJ1-1, the V gene TRBV18; maybe TRBD1 (5 bases). The germline gives CDR1 KGHSH, CDR2 LQKENI. V dropped 2 bases and J dropped 3 bases, with 7 bases sitting between them. This CDR3 is built from 13 residues.

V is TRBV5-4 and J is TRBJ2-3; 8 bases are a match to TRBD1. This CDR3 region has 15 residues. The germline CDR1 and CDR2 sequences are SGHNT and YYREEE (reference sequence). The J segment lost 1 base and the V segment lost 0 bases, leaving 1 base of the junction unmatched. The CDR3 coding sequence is TGTGCCAGCAGCTTGGCAGGGGGCGGCACAGATACGCAGTATTTT. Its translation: CASSLAGGGTDTQYF.

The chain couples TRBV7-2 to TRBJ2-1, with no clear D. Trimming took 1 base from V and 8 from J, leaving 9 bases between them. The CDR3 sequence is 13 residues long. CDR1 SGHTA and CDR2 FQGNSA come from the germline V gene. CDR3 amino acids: CASSLGPWDEQFF. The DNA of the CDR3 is TGTGCCAGCAGCTTAGGGCCCTGGGATGAGCAGTTCTTC.

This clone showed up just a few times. CDR3 DNA sequence: TGTGCCAGCAGTCCTAGTAGGCACGAGCAGTACTTC. Encoded protein: CASSPSRHEQYF. This chain links TRBV6-5 with TRBJ2-7, with no clear D. The germline gives CDR1 MNHEY, CDR2 SVGAGI. Trimming took off 5 bases at V and 5 bases at J, with 10 bases between the two ends. The CDR3 contains 12 residues.

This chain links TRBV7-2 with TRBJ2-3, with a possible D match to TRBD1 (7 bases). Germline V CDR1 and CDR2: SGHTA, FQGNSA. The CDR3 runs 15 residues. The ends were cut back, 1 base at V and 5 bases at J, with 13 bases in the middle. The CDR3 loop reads CASSLVGGGVDTQYF. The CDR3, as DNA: TGTGCCAGCAGCTTAGTTGGAGGGGGCGTAGATACGCAGTATTTT.

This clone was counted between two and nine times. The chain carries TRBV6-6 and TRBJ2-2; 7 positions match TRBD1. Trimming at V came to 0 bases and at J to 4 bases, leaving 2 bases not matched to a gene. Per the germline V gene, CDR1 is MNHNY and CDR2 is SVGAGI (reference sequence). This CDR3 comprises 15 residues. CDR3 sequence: CASSYSGTATGELFF. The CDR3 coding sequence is TGTGCCAGCAGTTACTCCGGGACAGCCACCGGGGAGCTGTTTTTT.

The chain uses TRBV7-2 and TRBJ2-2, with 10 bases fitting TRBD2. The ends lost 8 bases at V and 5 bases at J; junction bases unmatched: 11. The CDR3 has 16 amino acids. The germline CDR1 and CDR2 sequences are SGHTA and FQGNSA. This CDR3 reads CASGHGLAGETGELFF. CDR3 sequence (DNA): TGTGCCAGCGGTCATGGGCTAGCGGGAGAAACCGGGGAGCTGTTTTTT.

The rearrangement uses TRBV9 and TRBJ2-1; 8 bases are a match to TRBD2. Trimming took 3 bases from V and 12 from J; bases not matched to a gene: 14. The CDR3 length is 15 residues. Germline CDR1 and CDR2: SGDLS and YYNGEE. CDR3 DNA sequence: TGTGCCAGCAGCGAGGGACCAGCGGGAGTAATAACGCAGTTCTTC. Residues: CASSEGPAGVITQFF.

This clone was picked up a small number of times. The CDR3 loop is CASRKTGAAGELFF. In nucleotides, the CDR3 is TGTGCCAGCAGGAAGACAGGGGCGGCCGGGGAGCTGTTTTTT. V gene TRBV7-3 combines with J gene TRBJ2-2, with 8 nucleotides matching TRBD1. This CDR3 comprises 14 residues. Germline trimming cut 6 bases from V and 6 bases from J; bases unmatched to any gene: 6. In germline, CDR1 is SGHTA, CDR2 FQGTGA.

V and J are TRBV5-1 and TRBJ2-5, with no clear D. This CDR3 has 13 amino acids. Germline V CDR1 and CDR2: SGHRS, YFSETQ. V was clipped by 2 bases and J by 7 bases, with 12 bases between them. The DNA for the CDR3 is TGCGCCAGCAGCTTAGTTAGAGACGGGACCCAGTACTTC. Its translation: CASSLVRDGTQYF.

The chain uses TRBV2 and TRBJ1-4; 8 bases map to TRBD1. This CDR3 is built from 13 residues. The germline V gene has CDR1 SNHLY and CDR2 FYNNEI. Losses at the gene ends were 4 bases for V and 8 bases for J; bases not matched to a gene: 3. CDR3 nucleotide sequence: TGTGCCAGCAGTGCAGGGGGCGAGGAAAAACTGTTTTTT. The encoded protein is CASSAGGEEKLFF. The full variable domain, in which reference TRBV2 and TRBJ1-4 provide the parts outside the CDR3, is EPEVTQTPSHQVTQMGQEVILRCVPISNHLYFYWYRQILGQKVEFLVSFYNNEISEKSEIFDDQFSVERPDGSNFTLKIRSTKLEDSAMYFCASSAGGEEKLFFGSGTQLSVL.

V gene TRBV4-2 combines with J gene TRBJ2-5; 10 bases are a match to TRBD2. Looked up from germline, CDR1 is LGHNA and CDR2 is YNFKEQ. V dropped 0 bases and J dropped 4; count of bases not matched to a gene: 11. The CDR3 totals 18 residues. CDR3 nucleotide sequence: TGTGCCAGCAGCCAAGAGATTCGGGGAGCGGGGGGGACAGAGACCCAGTACTTC. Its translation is CASSQEIRGAGGTETQYF.

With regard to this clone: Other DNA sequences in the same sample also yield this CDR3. CDR3 protein: CASSLDRGNQPQHF. The CDR3 DNA reads as TGCGCCAGCAGCCTCGACAGGGGCAATCAGCCCCAGCATTTT. The chain is built from TRBV5-1 and TRBJ1-5, with 7 nucleotides matching TRBD1. This CDR3 region has 14 residues. The junction had 3 bases not matched to a gene; V was cut back by 4 bases and J by 2 bases. Per germline, CDR1 SGHRS and CDR2 YFSETQ.